What follows describes a single T cell receptor beta chain. The antigen is unknown. These data belong to a study of CD8 T cells in Susac syndrome. General study points: In total CD8+ repertoires, some 15 Susac-specific public clones were found, and roughly 5 in CD8+ TEMRA repertoires.

An input of roughly 0.5 to 1 ug of RNA was subjected to reverse transcription using random hexamers. TCRdb independently ran MiXCR on the immunoSEQ multiplex PCR reads; one entry per CDR3 protein. The sample has fewer than 90,000 distinct CDR3 sequences; 90% to 95% are singletons. V was pared by 2 bases and J by 1 base, with 9 bases between. CDR1 MDHEN and CDR2 SYDVKM come from the germline V gene. The CDR3 runs to 14 residues. Patients with Susac syndrome met diagnostic criteria that were recently defined for definite or probable disease. The V call is TRBV28, the J call TRBJ2-7; the D is unclear. This TCR came from a human donor with Susac syndrome. The source material was CD8+ T cells from PBMCs. The CDR3 DNA reads as TGTGCCAGCAGTTTACCGCGGCTATCCTACGAGCAGTACTTC. Residues: CASSLPRLSYEQYF.